The entry that follows covers one TCR beta chain sequence. Its antigen remains unknown. The data belong to a study of somatic mutations in cytotoxic T cells in rheumatoid arthritis. Overall study context: Patient blood was drawn as 30 ml EDTA; the draw came right after diagnosis and before any treatment.

The CDR3 runs 12 residues. V lost 2 bases to trimming and J lost 7 bases, with 10 bases between them. Per the germline V gene, CDR1 is SGHDT and CDR2 is YYEEEE. Assay used: immunoSEQ multiplex PCR; TCRdb lists only in-frame clones, some missing. This repertoire shows roughly 20,000 clones, about four fifths found once; its top ten account for under 15%. Study conclusions and caveats: Patients with a largest CD8+ clone exceeding 20% of CD8+ cells numbered about an eighth of the roughly 65. Researchers did not know the antigen targets of the expanded CD8+ clones. A significant difference in CD8+ T-cell clonality was not found between rheumatoid arthritis patients and age-matched healthy controls.

The source is an adult with rheumatoid arthritis. The chain uses TRBV5-6 and TRBJ2-7; D not certain. Sequencing input: CD8+ T cells sorted from blood. CDR3 DNA: TGTGCCAGCAGCTTACCTCCTTTGGAGCAGTACTTC. It specifies CASSLPPLEQYF.